These 6 T cell receptor beta chains were all obtained from the same sample, sequenced in a study of blood T cell repertoires in COVID-19. The table came from immunoSEQ multiplex PCR; TCRdb's copy has only in-frame clones and leaves some out. The profile covers some 330,000 clones, with roughly 80% appearing a single time and around 5% taken by the ten largest. Sequenced material: PBMCs or T cells enriched from blood (not recorded which). The receptors stem from a woman in her forties or fifties who had recovered from COVID-19.

The chain links TRBV7-8 to TRBJ1-6, with D maybe TRBD1 (5 bases). V was pared by 1 base and J by 4 bases, with 8 bases between. Germline assignment: CDR1 SGHVS and CDR2 FQNEAQ. The CDR3 length is 15 residues. The CDR3 reads CASSLVGGYNSPLHF. The DNA for the CDR3 is TGTGCCAGCAGCTTAGTCGGGGGATATAATTCACCCCTCCACTTT.

This chain connects TRBV4-1 to TRBJ1-4; 11 bases align to TRBD1. Germline V lookup: CDR1 MGHRA, CDR2 YSYEKL. The CDR3 runs 16 residues. The J segment lost 8 bases and the V segment lost 3 bases, leaving 8 bases of the junction unmatched. Here the CDR3 reads CASSHLGQGAQEKLFF. The CDR3 DNA follows: TGCGCCAGCAGCCACTTAGGACAGGGGGCTCAAGAAAAACTGTTTTTT.

This clone was detected only a few times. The chain joins TRBV11-3 to TRBJ1-1; no clear D gene. The CDR3 is 15 amino acids. V gave up 5 bases and J gave up 4 bases, with 17 bases separating them. Germline assignment: CDR1 SGHNT and CDR2 YENEEA. CDR3 coding DNA: TGTGCCAGCAGCCTTTTCCGGGCGGGTTCCACTGAAGCTTTCTTT. It is translated as CASSLFRAGSTEAFF.

The chain recombines TRBV4-1 with TRBJ2-3, with a possible D match to TRBD1 (6 bases). Germline CDR1 MGHRA, CDR2 YSYEKL. V gave up 2 bases and J gave up 2 bases, with 11 bases separating them. This CDR3 comprises 15 residues. The CDR3 is CASSQPTGITDTQYF. The CDR3 DNA follows: TGCGCCAGCAGCCAACCGACAGGAATCACAGATACGCAGTATTTT.

The chain uses TRBV2 and TRBJ2-3; TRBD2 aligns across 11 bases. With 5 bases clipped from V and 3 bases from J, the junction kept 7 bases outside the gene matches. CDR3 length: 16 residues. CDR1 and CDR2 from the germline V gene are SNHLY and FYNNEI. CDR3 protein: CASSKTSGDGTDTQYF. The CDR3 region has the DNA TGTGCCAGCAGTAAGACTAGCGGGGATGGGACAGATACGCAGTATTTT.

This rearrangement joins TRBV28 to TRBJ1-5, with D perhaps matching TRBD1 (6 bases). V lost 2 bases and J lost 3, with 14 bases in between. The length of the CDR3 is 16 residues. Germline V gives CDR1 MDHEN, CDR2 SYDVKM. The CDR3 loop is CASSLPAGASNQPQHF. The CDR3, as DNA: TGTGCCAGCAGTTTACCCGCAGGGGCTTCCAATCAGCCCCAGCATTTT. The full variable domain, with the rest looked up from reference TRBV28 and TRBJ1-5, is DVKVTQSSRYLVKRTGEKVFLECVQDMDHENMFWYRQDPGLGLRLIYFSYDVKMKEKGDIPEGYSVSREKKERFSLILESASTNQTSMYLCASSLPAGASNQPQHFGDGTRLSIL.